These 8 T cell receptor beta chains came from one sample sequenced in a study of regulatory T cells in long-lasting Graves disease. The time point was: persistent/refractory GD, antithyroid drugs over 5 years with positive TRAb. PBMC RNA served as the TCR library source. Arm-PCR of CDR3 regions and iRepertoire HTBI primers were the basis on which TCR beta libraries were built. TCRdb used MiXCR to reprocess the multiplex PCR reads, holding one entry per CDR3 protein. The sample carries 450,000 or so distinct CDR3 sequences, about 20% recorded once. The sequenced sample was peripheral blood mononuclear cells (PBMCs), obtained when the disease was refractory, from a patient treated with antithyroid drugs. The receptors shown here come from a female donor with Graves disease.

This clonotype was seen only a few times. V usage is TRBV24-1 and J usage is TRBJ2-7; D perhaps matches TRBD1 (6 bases). Per the germline V gene, CDR1 is KGHDR and CDR2 is SFDVKD. V was pared by 4 bases and J by 9 bases, with 21 bases between. This CDR3 has 15 residues. The CDR3 bases are TGTGCCACCAGTGACCCTCAGCTGACAGGCGGTAGGCAGTACTTC. Its translation is CATSDPQLTGGRQYF.

This clonotype has a count of ten or more. The J gene is TRBJ1-2, the V gene TRBV5-1, with D possibly TRBD1 on 6 matching bases. The V end was cut by 3 bases, the J end by 2 bases, with 11 bases between. The CDR3 spans 14 residues. Germline V gene data show CDR1 as SGHRS and CDR2 as YFSETQ. Here the CDR3 reads CASSSGQPNYGYTF. Written as DNA, the CDR3 is TGCGCCAGCAGCTCCGGACAGCCCAACTATGGCTACACCTTC. The full variable domain, with the rest looked up from reference TRBV5-1 and TRBJ1-2, is KAGVTQTPRYLIKTRGQQVTLSCSPISGHRSVSWYQQTPGQGLQFLFEYFSETQRNKGNFPGRFSGRQFSNSRSEMNVSTLELGDSALYLCASSSGQPNYGYTFGSGTRLTVV.

The chain recombines TRBV7-9 with TRBJ1-3, with 8 bases that match TRBD1. The CDR3 has 15 amino acids. The germline V gene has CDR1 SEHNR and CDR2 FQNEAQ (reference sequence). The V gene end was trimmed by 5 bases and the J gene end by 5 bases; junction bases not matched to a gene: 8. This chain's CDR3 is CASSPGQGGRNTIYF. Written as DNA, the CDR3 is TGTGCCAGCAGCCCAGGACAGGGTGGCAGAAACACCATATATTTT.

J is TRBJ2-3 and V is TRBV6-1; 11 nucleotides align to TRBD1. CDR1 is MNHNS and CDR2 is SASEGT in the germline V gene. V lost 6 bases and J lost 3; bases outside the gene matches: 8. The CDR3 sequence is 16 residues long. The CDR3 DNA reads as TGTGCCAGCAGACGCCCCGGGACAGGGGGAACAGATACGCAGTATTTT. The encoded protein is CASRRPGTGGTDTQYF.

The chain combines TRBV3-1 with TRBJ1-3, with D unresolved. This CDR3 is built from 13 residues. Looked up from germline, CDR1 is LGHDT and CDR2 is YNNKEL (reference sequence). The V gene lost 4 bases and the J gene lost 4 bases, with 8 bases spanning the gap. The CDR3 here is CASSRTGGNTIYF. CDR3 DNA sequence: TGTGCCAGCAGCCGCACCGGGGGAAACACCATATATTTT.

This clonotype occurred many times. The genes are TRBV7-9 and TRBJ2-5; D might be TRBD1 or TRBD2, each matching 5 bases. In germline, CDR1 is SEHNR, CDR2 FQNEAQ (reference sequence). Trimming stripped 5 bases from V and 6 bases from J, with 13 bases between. The CDR3 contains 13 residues. CDR3 DNA sequence: TGTGCCAGCAGCCCGAGCATGGGACAGACCCAGTACTTC. This gives the protein CASSPSMGQTQYF.

This clonotype has a handful of counts. CDR3 coding DNA: TGTGCCAGCAGCCCTAGGGGGACAGGGGGTTTCCAAGAGACCCAGTACTTC. Amino acids: CASSPRGTGGFQETQYF. This chain joins TRBV7-9 and TRBJ2-5, with 11 bases matching TRBD1. Per germline, CDR1 SEHNR and CDR2 FQNEAQ (reference sequence). This CDR3 is built from 17 residues. V shed 5 bases, J shed 1 base, and the junction held 9 bases outside the gene matches.

Notes on this clonotype: A far larger clone is only one base removed, so a read error is likely. CDR3 in DNA: TGTGCCAGCAGTTACAATGGGGATGGCTACACCTTC. It encodes CASSYNGDGYTF. The chain employs TRBV6-2 or TRBV6-3 and TRBJ1-2, with no clear D. The CDR3 runs 12 residues. Germline V gene sequence: CDR1 MNHEY, CDR2 SVGEGT. V lost 2 bases, J lost 6 bases, and 7 bases lay in between.